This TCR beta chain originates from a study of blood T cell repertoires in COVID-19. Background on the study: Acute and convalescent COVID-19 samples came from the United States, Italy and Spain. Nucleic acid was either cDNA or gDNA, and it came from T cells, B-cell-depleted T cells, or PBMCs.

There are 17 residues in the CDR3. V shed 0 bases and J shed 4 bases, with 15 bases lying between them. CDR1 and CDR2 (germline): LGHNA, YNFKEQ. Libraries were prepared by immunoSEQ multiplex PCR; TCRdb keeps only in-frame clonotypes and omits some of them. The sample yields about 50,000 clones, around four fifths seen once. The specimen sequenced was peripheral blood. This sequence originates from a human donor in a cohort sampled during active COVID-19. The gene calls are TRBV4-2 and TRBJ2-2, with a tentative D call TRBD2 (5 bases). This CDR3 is CASSQDLAPRTTGELFF. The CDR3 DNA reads TGTGCCAGCAGCCAAGATCTAGCACCCCGGACCACCGGGGAGCTGTTTTTT.